This T cell receptor beta chain was obtained from a study of OX40 agonist ivuxolimab in advanced cancers. Study background: Ivuxolimab, which is an agonistic anti-OX40 (CD134) antibody, was administered to the patients. Hepatocellular carcinoma, melanoma, renal cell or head and neck cancer was diagnosed in the dose-escalation patients.

Germline V CDR1 and CDR2: LNHDA, SQIVND (reference sequence). The V gene lost 5 bases and the J gene lost 0 bases, with 13 bases spanning the gap. CDR3 length: 15 residues. This clone was counted between two and nine times. Its antigen is not known. General observations from the study: The investigators did not determine what antigen specificity the expanded peripheral T cells had.

The protocol was immunoSEQ multiplex PCR, while the TCRdb copy is restricted to in-frame clones and leaves out a portion. The repertoire holds about 53,000 clones, with more than 70% as singletons. The chain recombines TRBV19 with TRBJ1-1, with D hard to call. The TCR comes from an adult with an advanced solid tumor such as melanoma, head and neck, liver or kidney cancer. The material was CD4+ or CD8+ T cells sorted from blood, obtained in a trial of the OX40 agonist ivuxolimab. Here the CDR3 DNA reads TGTGCCAGTAGTCCCGGCGGTTGGATGAACACTGAAGCTTTCTTT. Its protein is CASSPGGWMNTEAFF.